The source of this T cell receptor (beta chain) is a study of blood T cell repertoires in COVID-19. On the study more broadly: The United States, Italy and Spain provided the acute and convalescent COVID-19 samples. In each case, the material was cDNA or gDNA derived from T cells, B-cell-depleted T cells, or PBMCs.

Under the authors' procedure: Cell counts per sample came from amplifying reference gene primers. Here immunoSEQ multiplex PCR was the method, and the copy in TCRdb shows in-frame clones only, minus some. The V and J calls and clone size come from that table; D and trimming were worked out from the DNA. The table lists 100,000 to 120,000 clones, approximately 90% of them singletons, with about 3% in the top ten. The CDR3 loop spans 17 amino acids. V trimming: 4 bases; J trimming: 8 bases; junction bases outside the gene matches: 10. Germline loops: CDR1 SGDLS, CDR2 YYNGEE. The chain employs TRBV9 and TRBJ2-2, with 14 bases that match TRBD2. This TCR was sampled from a woman aged 45-65 years with acute or convalescent COVID-19. Material for sequencing was peripheral blood. CDR3 loop: CASSSEGLAGVSGELFF. CDR3 in DNA: TGTGCCAGCAGCTCCGAGGGACTAGCGGGAGTCTCGGGGGAGCTGTTTTTT.